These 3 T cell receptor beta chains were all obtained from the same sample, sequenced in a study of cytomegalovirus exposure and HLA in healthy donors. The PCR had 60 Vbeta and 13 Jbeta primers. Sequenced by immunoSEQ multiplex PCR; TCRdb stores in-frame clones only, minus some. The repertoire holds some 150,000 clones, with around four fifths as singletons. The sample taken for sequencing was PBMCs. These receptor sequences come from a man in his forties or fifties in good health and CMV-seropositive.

CDR3 residues: CSAERSDEQYF. The DNA of the CDR3 is TGCAGTGCTGAGAGGAGCGACGAGCAGTACTTC. The chain joins TRBV20-1 to TRBJ2-7; D is ambiguous. V was pared by 5 bases and J by 5 bases, with 10 bases between. CDR3 length: 11 residues. Germline V gives CDR1 DFQATT, CDR2 SNEGSKA (reference sequence).

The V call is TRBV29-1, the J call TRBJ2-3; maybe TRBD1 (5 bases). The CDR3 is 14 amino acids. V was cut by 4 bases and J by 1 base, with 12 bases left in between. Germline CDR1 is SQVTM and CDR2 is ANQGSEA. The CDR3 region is CSVGSGRGTDTQYF. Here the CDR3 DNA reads TGCAGCGTTGGGTCCGGCAGGGGCACAGATACGCAGTATTTT.

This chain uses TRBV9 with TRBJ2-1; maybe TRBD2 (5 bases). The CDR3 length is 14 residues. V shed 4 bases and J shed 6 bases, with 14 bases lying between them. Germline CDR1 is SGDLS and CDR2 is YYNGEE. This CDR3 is CASSTLVTLNEQFF. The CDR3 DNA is TGTGCCAGCAGCACACTAGTTACCCTCAATGAGCAGTTCTTC. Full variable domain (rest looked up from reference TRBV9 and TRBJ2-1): DSGVTQTPKHLITATGQRVTLRCSPRSGDLSVYWYQQSLDQGLQFLIQYYNGEERAKGNILERFSAQQFPDLHSELNLSSLELGDSALYFCASSTLVTLNEQFFGPGTRLTVL.